A selection of T cell receptor beta chains follows, all from one sample in a study of T cell repertoires in cytomegalovirus infection. Their antigens remain unidentified. In TCRdb, the reads were re-called with MiXCR into one record per CDR3 protein. The data hold some 940,000 distinct CDR3 sequences, with 30% to 40% observed a single time. Material: cultured CD8+ T cells from PBMCs, obtained from culture after CMV antigen stimulation. The source is a human donor in good health (CMV status not recorded). Some clones in this sample may be carry-over from other donors' samples. Both conserved end residues are part of each CDR3. The D gene is left open where the match is weak. Not all rows give a size; the values are once, few, many and, for expanded clones, a class.

CASSRDSNTGELFF,TGTGCCAGCAGCCGGGACTCGAACACCGGGGAGCTGTTTTTT,TRBJ2-2,.,TRBV2,.
CASSFGGVQGVYEQFF,TGTGCCAGCAGTTTTGGGGGGGTGCAGGGAGTTTATGAGCAGTTCTTC,TRBJ2-1,.,TRBV11-2,TRBD2
CASKPTLQGGETQYF,TGTGCCAGCAAGCCAACCTTACAGGGAGGGGAGACCCAGTACTTC,TRBJ2-5,.,TRBV28,.
CASSFPGISYEQYF,TGTGCCAGCAGCTTCCCCGGGATAAGCTACGAGCAGTACTTC,TRBJ2-7,few,TRBV5-6,.
CASSSYRDTGSEQYF,TGTGCCAGCAGCTCGTACCGGGACACGGGCAGCGAGCAGTACTTC,TRBJ2-7,many,TRBV7-6,.
CASSATGFDEKLFF,TGTGCCAGCAGCGCAACAGGTTTTGATGAAAAACTGTTTTTT,TRBJ1-4,.,TRBV7-6,.
CASGLVALPRSYNEQFF,TGTGCTAGTGGTTTGGTTGCACTCCCCCGGAGCTACAATGAGCAGTTCTTC,TRBJ2-1,.,TRBV12-5,.
CASSESSGQVIYEQYF,TGTGCCAGCAGTGAAAGTTCGGGGCAAGTAATCTACGAGCAGTACTTC,TRBJ2-7,.,TRBV2,.
CASSDLGRTGGYGSYEQYF,TGTGCCAGCAGTGATCTGGGAAGGACAGGGGGCTACGGGTCCTACGAGCAGTACTTC,TRBJ2-7,few,TRBV6-1,TRBD1
CAFIFFRGRNTGYTF,TGTGCCTTCATTTTCTTTAGGGGCCGGAATACAGGCTACACCTTC,TRBJ1-2,few,TRBV7-9,.
CASSAGGQGFNEQFF,TGTGCCAGCAGTGCTGGGGGACAGGGGTTCAATGAGCAGTTCTTC,TRBJ2-1,few,TRBV2,TRBD1
CASSSRDRGRGYTF,TGTGCCAGCAGTTCTCGGGACAGGGGGCGCGGCTACACCTTC,TRBJ1-2,few,TRBV27,TRBD1
CASSLVVRNTEAFF,TGTGCCAGCAGTTTAGTTGTTAGGAACACTGAAGCTTTCTTT,TRBJ1-1,few,TRBV27,.
CASSQGGLSEKLFF,TGCGCCAGCAGCCAGGGGGGGTTGAGTGAAAAACTGTTTTTT,TRBJ1-4,.,TRBV4-3,.
CASSDWEGETQYF,TGTGCCAGCAGTGACTGGGAGGGAGAGACCCAGTACTTC,TRBJ2-5,few,TRBV6-1,TRBD2
CASSFGDGEQFF,TGTGCCAGCAGTTTTGGGGATGGGGAGCAGTTCTTC,TRBJ2-1,few,TRBV12-3/TRBV12-4,.
CASSWGNRGLHYEQYF,TGTGCCAGCAGCTGGGGAAACAGGGGGCTCCACTACGAGCAGTACTTC,TRBJ2-7,.,TRBV7-9,TRBD1
CASSLFPSGPEAFF,TGTGCCAGCAGCTTATTCCCATCGGGACCTGAAGCTTTCTTT,TRBJ1-1,few,TRBV7-9,.
CASKMDGSSYNEQFF,TGTGCCAGTAAGATGGACGGAAGCTCCTACAATGAGCAGTTCTTC,TRBJ2-1,.,TRBV19,.
CASSILSTGEDWSRTQYF,TGTGCCAGTAGTATCTTGTCGACAGGGGAGGATTGGAGTCGGACCCAGTACTTC,TRBJ2-5,.,TRBV19,TRBD1
CASISTGYRADTQYF,TGTGCCAGCATTTCGACGGGCTATAGGGCAGATACGCAGTATTTT,TRBJ2-3,.,TRBV2,.
CASKSGATNEKLFF,TGTGCCAGCAAGAGCGGAGCAACTAATGAAAAACTGTTTTTT,TRBJ1-4,.,TRBV6-5,.
CSARLLSRGGGPDTQYF,TGCAGTGCTAGACTACTCTCCAGAGGGGGCGGGCCAGATACGCAGTATTTT,TRBJ2-3,.,TRBV20-1,TRBD1
CASSPPVRDFRTANYNEQFF,TGTGCCAGCAGCCCCCCAGTACGGGACTTTCGAACCGCTAACTACAATGAGCAGTTCTTC,TRBJ2-1,few,TRBV11-3,.
CASSSSSGGPGETQYF,TGTGCCAGCAGCTCTTCTAGCGGGGGGCCCGGAGAGACCCAGTACTTC,TRBJ2-5,.,TRBV7-8,TRBD2
CASSFPGTSGRETQYF,TGTGCCAGCAGCTTTCCCGGGACTAGCGGGAGGGAGACCCAGTACTTC,TRBJ2-5,few,TRBV7-6,TRBD2
CASSEDRGSDYNEQFF,TGTGCCAGCAGTGAAGACAGGGGGTCGGACTACAATGAGCAGTTCTTC,TRBJ2-1,.,TRBV2,TRBD1
CASSLAAGERYGYTF,TGTGCCAGCAGTTTAGCGGCAGGGGAACGCTATGGCTACACCTTC,TRBJ1-2,few,TRBV27,.
CSASELAGKDTQYF,TGCAGTGCTAGTGAACTAGCGGGGAAAGATACGCAGTATTTT,TRBJ2-3,.,TRBV20-1,TRBD2
CAISLYGGDEQFF,TGTGCCATCAGTCTTTATGGGGGAGATGAGCAGTTCTTC,TRBJ2-1,.,TRBV27,.
CASTPYRDRTQETQYF,TGTGCCAGCACCCCATACAGGGATCGAACGCAAGAGACCCAGTACTTC,TRBJ2-5,few,TRBV7-6,.
CAIRTGTGSGNTIYF,TGTGCCATCAGAACCGGGACAGGGTCTGGAAACACCATATATTTT,TRBJ1-3,.,TRBV10-3,TRBD1
CAGRENYGYTF,TGTGCCGGGAGGGAAAACTATGGCTACACCTTC,TRBJ1-2,.,TRBV6-1,.
CASSLASLGGAQETQYF,TGTGCCAGCAGCTTAGCCTCGCTGGGGGGGGCTCAAGAGACCCAGTACTTC,TRBJ2-5,.,TRBV7-2,.
CASSPGGSQANEQYF,TGTGCCAGCAGCCCCGGGGGCAGTCAAGCAAACGAGCAGTACTTC,TRBJ2-7,few,TRBV12-3/TRBV12-4,.
CASSIWPELHNEKLFF,TGTGCCAGTAGTATATGGCCAGAACTACATAATGAAAAACTGTTTTTT,TRBJ1-4,.,TRBV19,.
CSARPSMAAGGEKSSYNEQFF,TGCAGTGCTAGACCTTCCATGGCAGCGGGGGGGGAGAAGAGCTCCTACAATGAGCAGTTCTTC,TRBJ2-1,once,TRBV20-1,TRBD2
CASEEWQGETDTQYF,TGTGCCAGTGAAGAGTGGCAGGGAGAAACAGATACGCAGTATTTT,TRBJ2-3,few,TRBV6-1,.
CASSQAGGYFF,TGCGCCAGCAGCCAAGCGGGGGGGTACTTCTTC,TRBJ2-1,.,TRBV4-1,TRBD2
CASSYSTGDSFNQPQHF,TGTGCCAGCAGTTACTCGACGGGGGACAGTTTCAATCAGCCCCAGCATTTT,TRBJ1-5,many,TRBV6-6,TRBD1
CASSATSGGQETQYF,TGTGCCAGCAGTGCGACTAGCGGGGGGCAAGAGACCCAGTACTTC,TRBJ2-5,few,TRBV27,TRBD2
CASREGGEKLFF,TGTGCCTCCCGAGAGGGGGGAGAAAAACTGTTTTTT,TRBJ1-4,few,TRBV25-1,.
CASSQGWQGETQYF,TGCGCCAGCAGCCAAGGTTGGCAGGGGGAGACCCAGTACTTC,TRBJ2-5,.,TRBV4-1,.
CASSRRTGDGYTF,TGTGCCAGCAGTCGTAGGACAGGCGATGGCTACACCTTC,TRBJ1-2,few,TRBV2,TRBD1
CASSEGGTRDRETQYF,TGTGCCAGCAGCGAAGGTGGGACCAGGGATCGGGAGACCCAGTACTTC,TRBJ2-5,few,TRBV7-9,.
CASSEYASRSGYTF,TGTGCCAGCAGTGAATATGCCTCCAGGTCTGGCTACACCTTC,TRBJ1-2,few,TRBV25-1,.
CASSPTGYSGANVLTF,TGCGCCAGCAGCCCGACAGGGTACTCTGGGGCCAACGTCCTGACTTTC,TRBJ2-6,.,TRBV4-1,TRBD1
CATSRDLGGRPYNEQFF,TGTGCCACCAGCAGAGATCTTGGGGGGCGCCCCTACAATGAGCAGTTCTTC,TRBJ2-1,.,TRBV15,.
CASRQIPLIPDTQYF,TGTGCCAGCAGACAGATACCTCTCATCCCAGATACGCAGTATTTT,TRBJ2-3,.,TRBV6-2/TRBV6-3,.
CASSEDRATDTQYF,TGTGCCAGCAGTGAGGACAGGGCTACAGATACGCAGTATTTT,TRBJ2-3,.,TRBV6-6,TRBD1
CASSLSQLNTGELFF,TGTGCCAGCAGCTTGTCACAGCTAAACACCGGGGAGCTGTTTTTT,TRBJ2-2,few,TRBV5-3,.
CSARDRVIGQGQPQHF,TGCAGTGCTAGAGATCGGGTTATCGGACAGGGACAGCCCCAGCATTTT,TRBJ1-5,.,TRBV20-1,TRBD1
CAAGWGTGDSGANVLTF,TGTGCCGCCGGGTGGGGGACAGGGGACTCTGGGGCCAACGTCCTGACTTTC,TRBJ2-6,.,TRBV12-3/TRBV12-4,TRBD1